These 17 T cell receptor beta chains originate from one sample sequenced in a study of T cells in Graves' hyperthyroidism and ophthalmopathy. Amplified regions were TCR beta CDR3 sequences from RNA transcripts. The study used the HTBI primer set for a first-round RT-PCR of the TCR CDR3. TCRdb reprocessed the multiplex PCR reads via MiXCR and lists one record per CDR3 protein. This sample has 270,000 or so distinct CDR3 sequences, with 13% to 15% found just once. The sequencing sample was made of blood. All receptors derive from a woman aged 45-60 years with Graves' hyperthyroidism that later progressed to Graves' ophthalmopathy.

This clonotype was counted only a few times. The chain couples TRBV6-4 to TRBJ2-2; D remains unclear. Per the germline V gene, CDR1 is MRHNA and CDR2 is SNTAGT. The CDR3 is 14 amino acids. V was trimmed by 3 bases and J by 5 bases, leaving 10 bases between them. CDR3 coding DNA: TGTGCCAGCAGTGATTGGGGAACGACCGGGGAGCTGTTTTTT. Translated, it gives CASSDWGTTGELFF.

There are many counts of this clonotype. This chain connects TRBV6-1 to TRBJ1-1, with TRBD1 matching 10 bases. The germline gives CDR1 MNHNS, CDR2 SASEGT. V was pared by 6 bases and J by 4 bases, with 5 bases of the junction left unmatched. The length of the CDR3 is 14 residues. The CDR3 DNA reads TGTGCCAGCAGATCGCGGACAGGGGGCACTGAAGCTTTCTTT. Residues: CASRSRTGGTEAFF.

The genes are TRBV20-1 and TRBJ1-4; no reliable D call. V lost 0 bases, J lost 6 bases, and 14 bases lay in between. CDR3 length equals 15 residues. Germline CDR1 DFQATT, CDR2 SNEGSKA (reference sequence). CDR3 in DNA: TGCAGTGCTAGAGATCGGAGAATCGGACATGAAAAACTGTTTTTT. Encoded protein: CSARDRRIGHEKLFF.

This clonotype was observed a few times. V is TRBV6-1 and J is TRBJ1-4; D is perhaps TRBD1 (6 bases). V lost 6 bases and J 4 bases, leaving 15 bases between the germline ends. Germline CDR1 reads MNHNS; CDR2 reads SASEGT. The CDR3 length is 15 residues. The CDR3 sequence is CASRIGTWGNEKLFF. For the CDR3, the DNA is TGTGCCAGCAGGATTGGGACATGGGGTAATGAAAAACTGTTTTTT.

This clonotype was found many times. The V gene is TRBV20-1, the J gene TRBJ2-7; 8 bases are shared with TRBD1. Per the germline V gene, CDR1 is DFQATT and CDR2 is SNEGSKA (reference sequence). This CDR3 has 14 amino acids. The V segment lost 5 bases and the J segment 1 base; nucleotides outside the gene matches: 7. CDR3 sequence (DNA): TGCAGTGCTCCTACCGGGACAGGATCCTACGAGCAGTACTTC. Protein sequence: CSAPTGTGSYEQYF.

This clonotype was seen at least ten times. This chain links TRBV5-1 with TRBJ2-7; 10 bases are shared with TRBD2. CDR1 SGHRS and CDR2 YFSETQ come from the germline V gene. This CDR3 comprises 15 residues. V shed 7 bases, J shed 2 bases, and the junction held 9 bases outside the gene matches. Written as DNA, the CDR3 is TGCGCCAGCCAAATAATGACTAGCGGGCCCTACGAGCAGTACTTC. Translation: CASQIMTSGPYEQYF.

This clonotype was counted at least ten times. This chain joins TRBV30 and TRBJ2-5, with 11 bases fitting TRBD2. V trimming: 2 bases; J trimming: 0 bases; junction bases outside the gene matches: 8. The germline V gene encodes CDR1 GTSNPN and CDR2 SVGIG (reference sequence). CDR3 size: 17 residues. The CDR3 DNA follows: TGTGCCTGGAGTCCGGCTAGCGGGAGGCGATACCAAGAGACCCAGTACTTC. This sequence encodes CAWSPASGRRYQETQYF.

The V and J genes are TRBV4-1 and TRBJ2-6; D gene uncertain. Germline CDR1 and CDR2: MGHRA and YSYEKL. The CDR3 has 15 amino acids. V shed 4 bases and J shed 0 bases, with 7 bases lying between them. CDR3 bases: TGCGCCAGCAGCCCATTTGGCTCTGGGGCCAACGTCCTGACTTTC. It is translated as CASSPFGSGANVLTF.

This clonotype was seen at least ten times. This chain links TRBV2 with TRBJ2-5, with D tentatively TRBD1 (5 bases). Germline CDR1 reads SNHLY; CDR2 reads FYNNEI. The CDR3 runs to 12 residues. Deletions cut 6 bases from V and 12 bases from J, with 17 bases between. The CDR3 region is CASSTGPNLKYF. The CDR3 region has the DNA TGTGCCAGCAGCACAGGTCCCAATCTAAAGTACTTC.

The sample holds many counts of this clonotype. The J gene is TRBJ1-1, the V gene TRBV19, with D unclear. The CDR3 totals 16 residues. Germline-derived CDR1 and CDR2 are LNHDA and SQIVND (reference sequence). The V and J ends lost 2 bases and 3 bases respectively, with 16 bases between them. In nucleotides, the CDR3 is TGTGCCAGTAGTATAAACAATCCGGGCTGGGACACTGAAGCTTTCTTT. This gives the protein CASSINNPGWDTEAFF. Based on the CDR3 plus reference TRBV19 and TRBJ1-1, the full variable domain is DGGITQSPKYLFRKEGQNVTLSCEQNLNHDAMYWYRQDPGQGLRLIYYSQIVNDFQKGDIAEGYSVSREKKESFPLTVTSAQKNPTAFYLCASSINNPGWDTEAFFGQGTRLTVV.

The chain joins TRBV24-1 to TRBJ2-5, with D hard to call. Germline V gives CDR1 KGHDR, CDR2 SFDVKD. The CDR3 covers 15 residues. V was cut by 4 bases and J by 4 bases, with 15 bases left in between. CDR3 nucleotide sequence: TGTGCCACCAGTGAAAGGCCTCAACTGGGAGAGACCCAGTACTTC. Translation: CATSERPQLGETQYF.

This clonotype was observed at least ten times. This chain links TRBV30 with TRBJ2-2, with no clear D. There are 15 residues in the CDR3. The V gene lost 4 bases and the J gene lost 1 base, with 13 bases spanning the gap. Germline CDR1 reads GTSNPN; CDR2 reads SVGIG (reference sequence). The CDR3 here is CAWKKRTLNTGELFF. The CDR3, as DNA: TGTGCCTGGAAAAAAAGGACGCTGAACACCGGGGAGCTGTTTTTT.

This clonotype was picked up many times. This chain links TRBV5-1 with TRBJ2-1; no clear D. Germline V gene sequence: CDR1 SGHRS, CDR2 YFSETQ. CDR3 length equals 16 residues. V was clipped by 6 bases and J by 0 bases, with 16 bases between them. CDR3 in amino acids: CASTLVEANSYNEQFF. Here the CDR3 DNA reads TGCGCCAGCACCCTGGTGGAAGCTAACTCCTACAATGAGCAGTTCTTC.

This clonotype was counted many times. This chain joins TRBV13 and TRBJ2-7; 8 bases fit TRBD1. CDR3 length: 15 amino acids. V lost 1 base, J lost 2 bases, and 4 bases stayed unmatched. Germline V gene data show CDR1 as PRHDT and CDR2 as FYEKMQ (reference sequence). The CDR3 here is CASSLAGTGAYEQYF. The CDR3 nucleotides read TGTGCCAGCAGCTTAGCCGGGACAGGAGCCTACGAGCAGTACTTC.

V usage is TRBV15 and J usage is TRBJ2-7, with 12 bases matching TRBD1. Germline V gives CDR1 LNHNV, CDR2 YYDKDF (reference sequence). This CDR3 comprises 15 residues. The V gene end was trimmed by 9 bases and the J gene end by 3 bases; junction bases not matched to a gene: 9. CDR3 nucleotide sequence: TGTGCCACTGGGAATGGGGACAGGGGGCTCTACGAGCAGTACTTC. Translation: CATGNGDRGLYEQYF.

This clonotype was seen at least ten times. The V call is TRBV30, the J call TRBJ1-2; the D is unclear. Germline loops: CDR1 GTSNPN, CDR2 SVGIG (reference sequence). V dropped 1 base and J dropped 8 bases, with 11 bases sitting between them. The CDR3 is 12 residues long. This CDR3 is CAWSAGRRGYTF. In DNA, the CDR3 is TGTGCCTGGAGTGCCGGACGAAGAGGCTACACCTTC. Using reference TRBV30 and TRBJ1-2 for the parts outside the CDR3, the full variable domain is SQTIHQWPATLVQPVGSPLSLECTVEGTSNPNLYWYRQAAGRGLQLLFYSVGIGQISSEVPQNLSASRPQDRQFILSSKKLLLSDSGFYLCAWSAGRRGYTFGSGTRLTVV.

This clonotype was observed a few times. V usage is TRBV20-1 and J usage is TRBJ2-1; D uncertain. V was pared by 4 bases and J by 0 bases, with 10 bases between. In germline, CDR1 is DFQATT, CDR2 SNEGSKA (reference sequence). This CDR3 has 14 residues. The CDR3 here is CSAIDPSSYNEQFF. DNA of the CDR3: TGCAGTGCTATAGACCCCAGCTCCTACAATGAGCAGTTCTTC.